The text below deals with one T cell receptor beta chain. This clonotype was counted ten times or more. Its specific antigen is unknown. Base qualities are not provided; no much larger clone lies one nucleotide away. These data come from a study of T cells after yellow fever vaccination (dated by TCRdb to the late 2010s). In the study overall: The SMART-Seq v4 Ultra Low Input RNA kit was used to prepare libraries from fractions with low cell numbers. To follow T-cell clones before and after primary and booster YFV17D yellow fever vaccination, bulk TCR alpha and beta repertoires were sequenced over time. Two healthy male donors made up the cohort, one aged 18 to 29 years and the other aged 30 to 39 years. Bulk PBMC replicates and cell subsets were isolated from blood drawn at multiple timepoints before and after both primary and secondary immunization. Study-wide conclusions, independent of this receptor: FACS-sorted repertoires could contain abundant contaminating clonotypes from the bulk population, so computational filtering was required. The secondary T-cell response was weaker than the primary response but faster, peaking on day 5 instead of day 15. Most clones expanded after primary vaccination (96% of CD4 and roughly 91% of CD8) were re-detected after the booster, suggesting that broad memory maintenance occurred. A small fraction of clonotypes appeared in both the CD4 and CD8 compartments, likely as a result of convergent recombination. The study included only two donors, which limits how far the findings can be generalized.

TCR cDNA was synthesized by 5'RACE template switching, which introduced a universal primer site and unique molecular identifiers. Priming of cDNA synthesis was performed from both the TCR alpha and TCR beta constant segments. Libraries were amplified in two PCR steps, with sample barcodes and sequencing adapters added in the second step. Sequencing of libraries was done on Illumina HiSeq 2500 (2x100 bp) or NovaSeq (2x150 bp). The authors' analysis ran thus. Reads were demultiplexed and collapsed into UMI consensus sequences with MIGEC, and V(D)J alignment was performed with MiXCR. Clonotypes responding to the vaccine were identified with edgeR on replicate PBMC samples, with the criteria of FDR below 0.01 and a log2 fold change above 5 up to day 15. Each bulk clonotype received a CD4 or CD8 identity based on whether the sequenced CD4 or CD8 repertoire contained that clonotype at higher abundance. TCRdb handled the public reads itself, with Q25 trimming in fastp and clone calling in MiXCR, and kept productive beta chains. Each CDR3 protein appears once, grouped with its most common genes and DNA. TCRdb, rather than the study authors, made the V and J calls. In this sample the table shows more than 250,000 distinct CDR3 sequences, 6.8% of which occur a single time. The ten top clones hold around 17% of the sample.

The treatment or condition label on this specimen signifies: live attenuated yellow fever vaccine strain. At each blood-draw timepoint, two biological replicates of bulk PBMCs were collected. PBMCs were isolated from peripheral blood using a standard Ficoll-Paque protocol. RNA was extracted with TriZol from bulk PBMCs, CD4 and CD8 fractions, and dextramer-positive and dextramer-negative fractions. The source is a man in his late teens or twenties who received the YFV17D yellow fever vaccine. Sample: PBMCs, taken around 45 days after the first yellow fever vaccination.

The DNA sequence follows: TGTGCCAGCAAGACAGAACAGGGGAACACTGAAGCTTTCTTT. This yields the protein CASKTEQGNTEAFF. The chain was built from TRBV7-8 and TRBJ1-1; the D gene is perhaps TRBD1, on 6 matching bases. CDR1 SGHVS and CDR2 FQNEAQ were looked up in the germline V gene. The V and J ends are trimmed by 7 bases and 1 base, leaving 13 bases between them. Counted from cysteine to phenylalanine, this CDR3 has 14 amino acids. The only DNA kept is the CDR3, 42 bases in frame from the first base.